The rows below give T cell receptor beta chains drawn from one sample of a study of T-cell memory formation after mild COVID-19. TCRdb reprocessed the 5' RACE reads via MiXCR and lists one record per CDR3 protein. Of about 470,000 distinct CDR3 sequences listed, 18% are singletons. Sequencing input: PBMCs or a T cell subset sorted from them (not recorded which). These receptors originate from an adult woman who had mild COVID-19 (a few samples of this study predate the infection). Cell type and time point are not known. Both conserved end residues are part of each CDR3. Fields, in order: J gene, CDR3 length, clone size, V gene, CDR3 protein. Clone sizes are given selectively: once, few, many, or a class where the clone is expanded.

>TRBJ2-1|14|.|TRBV7-6
CASSLQGGGYEQFF
>TRBJ2-4|13|few|TRBV18
CASSTAGENIQYF
>TRBJ2-1|14|.|TRBV7-8
CASSPKVQSNEQFF
>TRBJ2-7|15|few|TRBV25-1
CASSPGQLTRGEQYF
>TRBJ2-7|14|.|TRBV12-3/TRBV12-4
CASSLVDGRYEQYF
>TRBJ2-3|14|.|TRBV28
CAILPRPGTDTQYF
>TRBJ2-2|16|few|TRBV7-2
CASSSGRGRISGELFF
>TRBJ1-4|14|few|TRBV19
CASSIFVSDEKLFF
>TRBJ2-5|15|few|TRBV11-2
CASSSQGGGLETQYF
>TRBJ2-7|16|.|TRBV7-9
CASSHESGYTVYEQYF
>TRBJ2-1|15|.|TRBV7-7
CASSPDRGPYNEQFF
>TRBJ2-3|15|.|TRBV7-3
CASSLTSMSTDTQYF
>TRBJ2-3|17|.|TRBV9
CASSVEGLLWGTDTQYF
>TRBJ1-5|15|few|TRBV7-6
CASSEDGDLHQPQHF
>TRBJ2-2|14|few|TRBV20-1
CSARTSGEHRELFF
>TRBJ2-2|14|.|TRBV5-1
CASSLFPETGELFF
>TRBJ1-6|12|.|TRBV24-1
CATSDGGSPLHF
>TRBJ1-2|14|few|TRBV7-9
CASSLYRTAYGYTF
>TRBJ2-1|17|.|TRBV19
CASSIDRLAGGPNEQFF
>TRBJ1-4|15|few|TRBV5-1
CASSLGQGTGEKLFF
>TRBJ2-5|14|.|TRBV3-1
CASSQASGRETQYF
>TRBJ2-7|15|few|TRBV20-1
CSATVGLAGIYEQYF
>TRBJ2-7|14|.|TRBV28
CASSHRVSSYEQYF
>TRBJ1-2|11|.|TRBV19
CATSTGYGYTF
>TRBJ2-7|15|few|TRBV9
CASSPRVSLTNEQYF
>TRBJ2-7|15|few|TRBV25-1
CASSEVEATSYEQYF
>TRBJ1-3|16|.|TRBV12-3/TRBV12-4
CASSLGGRFSGNTIYF
>TRBJ2-7|16|.|TRBV7-2
CASSSRTSGSRYEQYF
>TRBJ2-1|16|few|TRBV3-1
CASSQGAGGPGNEQFF
>TRBJ2-1|16|few|TRBV27
CASSGLDRAGANEQFF
>TRBJ2-7|13|few|TRBV5-1
CASSPEGAYEQYF
>TRBJ2-7|15|few|TRBV20-1
CSARDKDRAYYEQYF
>TRBJ2-7|15|.|TRBV2
CASSEQGRGAYEQYF
>TRBJ1-2|14|many|TRBV20-1
CSARDRRGNYGYTF
>TRBJ2-7|16|few|TRBV7-3
CASSLKSGVPGIEQYF
>TRBJ2-3|15|few|TRBV2
CASRPSGGTADTQYF
>TRBJ2-1|16|.|TRBV24-1
CATSDATDRAYNEQFF
>TRBJ2-1|16|.|TRBV5-6
CASSFVGLALYNEQFF
>TRBJ2-3|16|.|TRBV5-1
CASSLMGAEFTDTQYF